One TCR beta chain is described in this entry. In the original workflow: Quantification of nucleated cells was approximated via reference gene primer amplification. Assay used: immunoSEQ multiplex PCR; TCRdb lists only in-frame clones, some missing. V and J calls plus clone size are reproduced from that table; the DNA served to infer D and trimming. This table has approximately 170,000 clones, about nine tenths appearing once. From germline, CDR1 is SGDLS and CDR2 YYNGEE. The CDR3 length is 14 residues. Trimming cost V 0 bases and J 8 bases, with 12 bases left between them. This entry is derived from a study of blood T cell repertoires in COVID-19. For the study at large: Acute and convalescent COVID-19 samples came from the United States, Italy and Spain. The cDNA or gDNA used as material had been derived from T cells, B-cell-depleted T cells, or PBMCs.

The V call is TRBV9, the J call TRBJ2-1; the D gene is possibly TRBD1 (5 bases). The TCR sequence derives from a young man with acute or convalescent COVID-19. What was sequenced was peripheral blood. CDR3: CASSVGVRVHEQFF. Here the CDR3 DNA reads TGTGCCAGCAGCGTAGGTGTCAGGGTCCATGAGCAGTTCTTC. The whole variable domain, filled in from reference TRBV9 and TRBJ2-1, reads DSGVTQTPKHLITATGQRVTLRCSPRSGDLSVYWYQQSLDQGLQFLIQYYNGEERAKGNILERFSAQQFPDLHSELNLSSLELGDSALYFCASSVGVRVHEQFFGPGTRLTVL.